Presented here are 26 T cell receptor beta chains from one specimen sequenced in a study of post-analysis software for immune sequencing data. General observations from the study: Roughly 5 TRBV segments occurring more often in patients than controls included TRBV5-6, TRBV5-1 and TRBV20-1.

Unique molecular identifiers featured in each of the TCR beta cDNA libraries. TCRdb passed the PCR reads through MiXCR, listing each CDR3 protein once. The data show some 800,000 distinct CDR3 sequences, with 46% seen just once and 4% to 5% held by the top ten. The antigens these receptors bind are not known. Sequencing was done on a sample of blood. These receptors all come from a girl aged 10 to 17 with multiple sclerosis.

The sample holds a few counts of this clonotype. This chain joins TRBV6-6 and TRBJ1-2; possibly TRBD1 for D (6 bases). This CDR3 has 14 residues. Trimming pared 5 bases from V and 7 bases from J, leaving 17 bases between. CDR1 is MNHNY and CDR2 is SVGAGI in the germline V gene (reference sequence). The CDR3: CASSPLEGGAGYTF. CDR3 coding DNA: TGTGCCAGCAGTCCGCTGGAAGGGGGGGCTGGCTACACCTTC.

V usage is TRBV4-3 and J usage is TRBJ1-2; 8 bases match TRBD1. Losses at the gene ends were 1 base for V and 3 bases for J; bases not matched to a gene: 16. The CDR3 runs 19 residues. The V gene's germline CDR1 is LGHNA and CDR2 YSLEER. This CDR3 reads CASSQGFLDREIADYGYTF. The CDR3 DNA sequence: TGCGCCAGCAGCCAAGGGTTCCTGGACAGGGAAATTGCGGACTATGGCTACACCTTC.

This clonotype showed up just a few times. V usage is TRBV6-1 and J usage is TRBJ2-3, with D tentatively TRBD1 or TRBD2 (5 bases each). This CDR3 comprises 14 residues. CDR1 is MNHNS, CDR2 SASEGT, per germline. The V gene lost 5 bases and the J gene lost 2 bases, with 11 bases spanning the gap. This CDR3 reads CASSSGTFTDTQYF. The CDR3 nucleotides are TGTGCCAGCAGTTCCGGGACCTTCACAGATACGCAGTATTTT.

The sample holds one count of this clonotype. The rearrangement uses TRBV5-5 and TRBJ1-2; D is possibly TRBD1 (6 bases). The V end lost 4 bases, the J end lost 1 base, and 11 bases lay between the germline ends. Looked up from germline, CDR1 is SGHKS and CDR2 is YYEKEE (reference sequence). This CDR3 is built from 14 residues. CDR3 loop: CASSPTGFNYGYTF. As DNA, the CDR3 is TGTGCCAGCAGCCCGACAGGTTTTAACTATGGCTACACCTTC.

This chain connects TRBV14 to TRBJ2-5; D tentatively reads TRBD1 or TRBD2 (5 bases each). The CDR3 has 14 amino acids. V was pared by 1 base and J by 4 bases, with 10 bases between. Germline-derived CDR1 and CDR2 are SGHDN and FVKESK. DNA of the CDR3: TGTGCCAGCAGCCAAGTCACGGGGCTAGAGACCCAGTACTTC. Translating gives CASSQVTGLETQYF.

This sequence joins TRBV6-2 or TRBV6-3 and TRBJ2-3; the D is unclear. Germline V lookup: CDR1 MNHEY, CDR2 SVGEGT. V lost 0 bases and J 2 bases, leaving 18 bases between the germline ends. This CDR3 is 18 amino acids long. For the CDR3, the DNA is TGTGCCAGCAGTTACTCGAACAGTTGGTCGGGCCCCACAGATACGCAGTATTTT. Translated: CASSYSNSWSGPTDTQYF.

The chain joins TRBV30 to TRBJ1-2; no clear D gene. V lost 3 bases, J lost 3 bases, and 11 bases lay in between. Germline V gene lookup returns CDR1 GTSNPN and CDR2 SVGIG (reference sequence). The CDR3 contains 13 residues. This CDR3 reads CAWRFSADYGYTF. CDR3 in DNA: TGTGCCTGGAGGTTTTCGGCAGACTATGGCTACACCTTC.

This clonotype was picked up a small number of times. This chain joins TRBV12-3 or TRBV12-4 and TRBJ1-2; perhaps TRBD1 as D (5 bases). V lost 2 bases and J lost 4, with 8 bases in between. The CDR3 runs to 13 residues. The CDR3 loop reads CASSLRGVYGYTF. The CDR3 coding sequence is TGTGCCAGCAGTTTAAGAGGGGTCTATGGCTACACCTTC.

There are a few counts of this clonotype. The chain is built from TRBV11-2 and TRBJ1-2; D is possibly TRBD1 (6 bases). This CDR3 contains 15 residues. Trimming stripped 5 bases from V and 5 bases from J, with 18 bases between. Germline V CDR1 and CDR2: SGHAT, FQNNGV. The CDR3 protein is CASSTPYTGLYGYTF. DNA of the CDR3: TGTGCCAGCAGCACCCCCTATACAGGGCTGTATGGCTACACCTTC.

This clonotype turned up a few times. The chain has TRBV25-1 and TRBJ1-4; D is unresolved. This CDR3 is built from 12 residues. Germline loops: CDR1 MGHDK, CDR2 SYGVNS. The V end was cut by 3 bases, the J end by 8 bases, with 7 bases between. Written as DNA, the CDR3 is TGTGCCAGCAGTGACTTGGGGGAAAAACTGTTTTTT. This encodes CASSDLGEKLFF.

This clonotype has more than one count but fewer than ten. The rearrangement joins TRBV7-6 to TRBJ2-1; D ambiguous. Between the trimmed V and J ends, which lost 4 bases and 1 base, there was a span of 14 bases. This CDR3 spans 16 amino acids. Germline V CDR1 and CDR2: SGHVS, FNYEAQ. Here the CDR3 reads CASSSDPRSSYNEQFF. For the CDR3, the DNA is TGTGCCAGCAGCTCTGATCCGCGGAGTTCCTACAATGAGCAGTTCTTC.

V and J are TRBV7-2 and TRBJ2-6; 10 nucleotides match TRBD2. V was pared by 1 base and J by 3 bases, with 9 bases of the junction left unmatched. CDR1 SGHTA and CDR2 FQGNSA come from the germline V gene. This CDR3 is built from 19 residues. CDR3 nucleotides: TGTGCCAGCAGCTTAGTATGGGCTAGCGGGAGAAGTGGGGCCAACGTCCTGACTTTC. Translating gives CASSLVWASGRSGANVLTF.

The chain has TRBV29-1 and TRBJ1-1; maybe TRBD1 (6 bases). Germline CDR1 SQVTM, CDR2 ANQGSEA. The CDR3 is 13 residues long. V was clipped by 6 bases and J by 1 base, with 12 bases between them. The CDR3: CSVEQGQNTEAFF. In nucleotides, the CDR3 is TGCAGCGTGGAACAGGGCCAGAACACTGAAGCTTTCTTT.

The genes are TRBV29-1 and TRBJ2-1; D is unclear. The germline V and J ends were trimmed by 2 bases and 9 bases, with 8 bases remaining between them. Germline assignment: CDR1 SQVTM and CDR2 ANQGSEA. This CDR3 contains 11 residues. This chain's CDR3 is CSVEWGSEQFF. CDR3 in DNA: TGCAGCGTTGAATGGGGATCTGAGCAGTTCTTC.

The chain joins TRBV4-3 to TRBJ2-2; 7 bases line up with TRBD2. The germline V gene has CDR1 LGHNA and CDR2 YSLEER. The CDR3 spans 16 residues. With V trimmed by 1 base and J by 1 base, 3 bases remained unmatched. The CDR3 spells CASSQGLAENTGELFF. The CDR3 nucleotides are TGCGCCAGCAGCCAAGGCCTAGCGGAGAACACCGGGGAGCTGTTTTTT.

The table lists this clonotype with a count of one. This rearrangement joins TRBV5-6 to TRBJ1-6, with D possibly TRBD1 on 6 matching bases. This CDR3 has 14 residues. Between the trimmed V and J ends, which lost 3 bases and 11 bases, there was a span of 15 bases. Looked up from germline, CDR1 is SGHDT and CDR2 is YYEEEE. The CDR3 DNA is TGTGCCAGCAGCTCCCCATTCGACAGGCCACCCCTCCACTTT. Its protein is CASSSPFDRPPLHF.

V gene TRBV15 combines with J gene TRBJ2-1; D is ambiguous. Germline V CDR1 and CDR2: LNHNV, YYDKDF (reference sequence). V lost 5 bases to trimming and J lost 7 bases, with 21 bases between them. This CDR3 is 16 amino acids long. CDR3 loop: CATSATKDAAWNEQFF. CDR3 bases: TGTGCCACCAGCGCAACCAAGGACGCCGCGTGGAATGAGCAGTTCTTC. Full variable domain (rest looked up from reference TRBV15 and TRBJ2-1): DAMVIQNPRYQVTQFGKPVTLSCSQTLNHNVMYWYQQKSSQAPKLLFHYYDKDFNNEADTPDNFQSRRPNTSFCFLDIRSPGLGDTAMYLCATSATKDAAWNEQFFGPGTRLTVL.

This clonotype came up a few times. The V gene is TRBV5-1, the J gene TRBJ2-5, with 11 bases that match TRBD2. CDR1 is SGHRS and CDR2 is YFSETQ in the germline V gene. The CDR3 covers 15 residues. The ends lost 4 bases at V and 2 bases at J; junction bases unmatched: 4. The CDR3 sequence: CASSTGLAVQETQYF. The CDR3 nucleotides read TGCGCCAGCAGCACGGGACTAGCGGTACAAGAGACCCAGTACTTC.

This clonotype has a single count. An end of the junction differs from the germline gene, which may be a read error. V usage is TRBV2 and J usage is TRBJ2-3; TRBD1 agrees at 7 bases. Germline CDR1 and CDR2: SNHLY and FYNNEI. The CDR3 is 16 residues long. The CDR3 DNA reads as TGTGCCAGCAGCGAAGACGGACAGGCTAGCACAGATACGCAGTATTTT. It specifies CASSEDGQASTDTQYF.

J is TRBJ2-1 and V is TRBV12-3 or TRBV12-4; D may be TRBD1 (5 bases). The V and J ends lost 5 bases and 4 bases respectively, with 9 bases between them. The CDR3 has 13 residues. The CDR3 here is CASSVRQYNEQFF. The CDR3 DNA reads TGTGCCAGCAGTGTCAGACAGTACAATGAGCAGTTCTTC.

In its sample, this clonotype was seen a few times. The gene calls are TRBV7-8 and TRBJ2-1; 12 bases are a match to TRBD2. Per the germline V gene, CDR1 is SGHVS and CDR2 is FQNEAQ. The CDR3 loop spans 16 amino acids. The ends lost 5 bases at V and 5 bases at J; junction bases unmatched: 7. CDR3 sequence reads: CASSQRLAGENNEQFF. The CDR3 DNA is TGTGCCAGCAGCCAGAGACTAGCGGGAGAAAACAATGAGCAGTTCTTC.

This chain uses TRBV28 with TRBJ2-1; 7 bases map to TRBD1. The CDR3 runs 15 residues. After removal of 5 bases from V and 1 base from J, the junction contained 5 bases not matched to a gene. Germline V gives CDR1 MDHEN, CDR2 SYDVKM. Written as DNA, the CDR3 is TGTGCCAGCAGTCCCGCCAGGGGGTCCTACAATGAGCAGTTCTTC. Protein product: CASSPARGSYNEQFF. The variable domain in full, completed from reference TRBV28 and TRBJ2-1, reads DVKVTQSSRYLVKRTGEKVFLECVQDMDHENMFWYRQDPGLGLRLIYFSYDVKMKEKGDIPEGYSVSREKKERFSLILESASTNQTSMYLCASSPARGSYNEQFFGPGTRLTVL.

V is TRBV6-5 and J is TRBJ1-2, with D possibly TRBD1 on 6 matching bases. The CDR3 has 15 amino acids. Germline CDR1 is MNHEY and CDR2 is SVGAGI. Trimming took off 9 bases at V and 4 bases at J, with 21 bases between the two ends. This chain's CDR3 is CASSPTIQGSYGYTF. In nucleotides, the CDR3 is TGTGCCAGTAGCCCAACTATTCAGGGGTCCTATGGCTACACCTTC.

J is TRBJ2-7 and V is TRBV27; 12 bases are shared with TRBD2. The CDR3 consists of 18 residues. The V gene's germline CDR1 is MNHEY and CDR2 SMNVEV (reference sequence). Trimming removed 6 bases from V and 2 bases from J; junction bases left unmatched: 14. The CDR3 spells CASRPLAGGPSFPYEQYF. Written as DNA, the CDR3 is TGTGCCAGCAGGCCCCTAGCGGGAGGGCCCTCGTTTCCCTACGAGCAGTACTTC.

CDR3 coding DNA: TGTGCCAGCAGCCAAGGGGGGTTTTTGGATGAGCAGTTCTTC. Translated: CASSQGGFLDEQFF. This chain joins TRBV3-1 and TRBJ2-1; D assignment may be TRBD1 or TRBD2 (5 bases each). There are 14 residues in the CDR3. Germline V gives CDR1 LGHDT, CDR2 YNNKEL (reference sequence). With 1 base removed from V and 8 bases from J, the gap between germline ends came to 12 bases.

This chain joins TRBV4-1 and TRBJ2-3, with TRBD1 identical over 10 bases. CDR1 is MGHRA and CDR2 is YSYEKL in the germline V gene. J gave up 2 bases and V 0 bases, and 5 bases lay outside the gene matches. The CDR3 is 17 amino acids. CDR3 in DNA: TGCGCCAGCAGCCAAGAAGGGGACAGGGGCGCCACAGATACGCAGTATTTT. Translating gives CASSQEGDRGATDTQYF.